These 27 T cell receptor beta chains originate from one sample sequenced in a study of blood T cell repertoires in COVID-19. Libraries were prepared by immunoSEQ multiplex PCR; TCRdb keeps only in-frame clonotypes and omits some of them. This sample carries about 310,000 clones, about nine tenths of them seen once, and the ten largest clones take over 8%. Sequenced sample: PBMCs or T cells enriched from blood (not recorded which). These receptors were collected from a middle-aged woman who had recovered from COVID-19.

J is TRBJ2-5 and V is TRBV4-3; D remains unclear. The CDR3 consists of 13 residues. V lost 2 bases to trimming and J lost 2 bases, with 6 bases between them. Germline V gene lookup returns CDR1 LGHNA and CDR2 YSLEER. DNA of the CDR3: TGCGCCAGCAGCCAATACTCGCAAGAGACCCAGTACTTC. This sequence encodes CASSQYSQETQYF.

The chain joins TRBV6-6 to TRBJ1-5; 8 nucleotides align to TRBD1. The CDR3 loop spans 14 amino acids. V lost 6 bases to trimming and J lost 6 bases; unmatched junction nucleotides: 7. The V gene's germline CDR1 is MNHNY and CDR2 SVGAGI (reference sequence). This CDR3 reads CASRAHTGGQPQHF. CDR3 in DNA: TGTGCCAGCAGGGCGCACACAGGGGGTCAGCCCCAGCATTTT.

V and J are TRBV5-4 and TRBJ2-6; 9 bases line up with TRBD1. Germline V gene sequence: CDR1 SGHNT, CDR2 YYREEE (reference sequence). The V gene end was trimmed by 4 bases and the J gene end by 5 bases; junction bases not matched to a gene: 10. This CDR3 is built from 17 residues. CDR3 bases: TGTGCCAGCAGCCACCCCGACAGGGGGTCTTGGGCCAACGTCCTGACTTTC. Translation: CASSHPDRGSWANVLTF. The whole variable domain, remainder taken from reference TRBV5-4 and TRBJ2-6, is ETGVTQSPTHLIKTRGQQVTLRCSSQSGHNTVSWYQQALGQGPQFIFQYYREEENGRGNFPPRFSGLQFPNYSSELNVNALELDDSALYLCASSHPDRGSWANVLTFGAGSRLTVL.

V is TRBV2 and J is TRBJ2-6, with D perhaps TRBD1 (5 bases). V lost 5 bases to trimming and J lost 4 bases, with 12 bases between them. This CDR3 is built from 15 residues. Germline CDR1 reads SNHLY; CDR2 reads FYNNEI. The CDR3: CASSWAGNGANVLTF. Here the CDR3 DNA reads TGTGCCAGCAGTTGGGCAGGGAACGGGGCCAACGTCCTGACTTTC.

This clone was seen only a few times. The J gene is TRBJ1-2, the V gene TRBV20-1, with D perhaps matching TRBD1 (5 bases). The V gene lost 3 bases and the J gene lost 5 bases, with 13 bases spanning the gap. CDR1 DFQATT and CDR2 SNEGSKA come from the germline V gene (reference sequence). The CDR3 contains 13 residues. The CDR3 here is CSASAQGEYGYTF. CDR3 DNA: TGCAGTGCTAGTGCCCAGGGCGAGTATGGCTACACCTTC.

CDR3 residues: CASSLVSNQPQHF. As DNA, the CDR3 is TGTGCCAGCAGCTTAGTCTCCAATCAGCCCCAGCATTTT. The J gene is TRBJ1-5, the V gene TRBV7-9, with D hard to call. Trimming removed 1 base from V and 3 bases from J, with 4 bases in between. Germline CDR1 SEHNR, CDR2 FQNEAQ (reference sequence). The CDR3 contains 13 residues.

This chain links TRBV6-1 with TRBJ2-5; D is possibly TRBD2 (7 bases). The CDR3 is made up of 15 amino acids. Trimming left V 3 bases short and J 4 bases short, with 15 bases between. The germline gives CDR1 MNHNS, CDR2 SASEGT. CDR3 region: CASSDPLGGAETQYF. CDR3 sequence (DNA): TGTGCCAGCAGTGACCCTCTTGGGGGGGCAGAGACCCAGTACTTC.

The V and J genes are TRBV13 and TRBJ1-5, with D perhaps matching TRBD1 (6 bases). In germline, CDR1 is PRHDT, CDR2 FYEKMQ (reference sequence). The CDR3 is 14 amino acids. Trimming shortened V by 5 bases and J by 1 base, and 9 bases separated the two germline ends. CDR3 coding DNA: TGTGCCAGCAGCCCAGGGGAAAGCAATCAGCCCCAGCATTTT. It yields the protein CASSPGESNQPQHF.

The CDR3 reads CASRFRDRGGYTF. The CDR3 DNA is TGTGCCAGCAGATTCCGGGACAGGGGTGGCTACACCTTC. The J gene is TRBJ1-2, the V gene TRBV3-1 (or the pseudogene TRBV3-2), with 10 bases fitting TRBD1. CDR1 LGHDT and CDR2 YNNKEL come from the germline V gene (reference sequence). Trimming removed 6 bases from V and 7 bases from J; junction bases left unmatched: 5. This CDR3 contains 13 residues.

This chain links TRBV28 with TRBJ1-2; a possible D gene is TRBD1 (5 bases). Trimming removed 8 bases at V and 5 bases at J, with 12 bases between. Germline-derived CDR1 and CDR2 are MDHEN and SYDVKM. This CDR3 has 12 amino acids. The CDR3 loop is CASRAGFYGYTF. The CDR3 DNA reads TGTGCCAGCCGGGCAGGGTTTTATGGCTACACCTTC.

The chain combines TRBV5-4 with TRBJ1-5, with TRBD1 identical over 7 bases. The CDR3 spans 13 residues. The germline V gene has CDR1 SGHNT and CDR2 YYREEE (reference sequence). V gave up 4 bases and J gave up 6 bases; unmatched junction bases: 4. The DNA for the CDR3 is TGTGCCAGCAGCACGGGACAGCTTCAGCCCCAGCATTTT. Amino acid sequence: CASSTGQLQPQHF.

This clone was counted a single time. The chain has TRBV18 and TRBJ1-3; 11 bases are shared with TRBD1. This CDR3 is 15 amino acids long. Germline CDR1 is KGHSH and CDR2 is LQKENI. Losses at the gene ends were 3 bases for V and 4 bases for J; bases not matched to a gene: 2. DNA of the CDR3: TGTGCCAGCTCACCGGACAGGGGGCAGGGAAACACCATATATTTT. It specifies CASSPDRGQGNTIYF.

The chain combines TRBV4-3 with TRBJ2-3; the match to TRBD2 covers 12 bases. The CDR3 is 18 amino acids. CDR1 is LGHNA and CDR2 is YSLEER in the germline V gene. The V segment lost 5 bases and the J segment 2 bases; nucleotides outside the gene matches: 11. This chain's CDR3 is CASSDRTSGVYDTDTQYF. CDR3 nucleotides: TGCGCCAGCAGCGACCGGACTAGCGGGGTCTATGACACAGATACGCAGTATTTT.

This clone was seen only once. The genes are TRBV4-2 and TRBJ2-1, with 16 bases aligning to TRBD2. Germline assignment: CDR1 LGHNA and CDR2 YNFKEQ. The CDR3 sequence is 15 residues long. The V and J ends lost 3 bases and 10 bases, in that order; junction bases with no gene match: 3. CDR3 sequence reads: CASSQPGLAGGEQFF. CDR3 DNA sequence: TGTGCCAGCAGCCAGCCGGGACTAGCGGGAGGGGAGCAGTTCTTC.

The chain recombines TRBV29-1 with TRBJ2-5, with 12 bases fitting TRBD2. The CDR3 sequence is 12 residues long. The V segment lost 3 bases and the J segment 8 bases; nucleotides outside the gene matches: 1. Per the germline V gene, CDR1 is SQVTM and CDR2 is ANQGSEA. Here the CDR3 reads CSVETSGGTQYF. CDR3 in DNA: TGCAGCGTTGAGACTAGCGGGGGTACCCAGTACTTC.

V usage is TRBV7-2 and J usage is TRBJ2-1, with D tentatively TRBD2 (7 bases). Trimming took 6 bases from V and 2 from J, leaving 17 bases between them. The CDR3 is made up of 16 amino acids. Germline-derived CDR1 and CDR2 are SGHTA and FQGNSA. The CDR3 spells CASREMGGGAYNEQFF. CDR3 DNA: TGTGCCAGCAGAGAGATGGGAGGGGGGGCCTACAATGAGCAGTTCTTC.

The V gene is TRBV9, the J gene TRBJ2-7; 10 bases match TRBD2. The CDR3 is made up of 17 amino acids. Germline CDR1 and CDR2: SGDLS and YYNGEE. The ends lost 0 bases at V and 6 bases at J; junction bases unmatched: 12. DNA for the CDR3: TGTGCCAGCAGCGTAGGCTACGATACTAGCGGGATAAGCGAGCAGTACTTC. Translating it yields CASSVGYDTSGISEQYF.

CDR3 sequence: CASSLEARNTDTQYF. The CDR3 DNA reads TGTGCCAGCAGCTTAGAGGCTAGGAACACAGATACGCAGTATTTT. The rearrangement links TRBV7-9 to TRBJ2-3, with D unresolved. The CDR3 has 15 amino acids. CDR1 is SEHNR and CDR2 is FQNEAQ in the germline V gene (reference sequence). V was pared by 1 base and J by 2 bases, with 10 bases between.

The V and J genes are TRBV4-3 and TRBJ1-1; unclear D gene. The CDR3 totals 16 residues. Germline CDR1 LGHNA, CDR2 YSLEER. With 2 bases removed from V and 1 base from J, the gap between germline ends came to 14 bases. CDR3 nucleotides: TGCGCCAGCAGCCAAAGGCTCCAAGAGGGGAACACTGAAGCTTTCTTT. It yields the protein CASSQRLQEGNTEAFF.

This chain links TRBV12-3 or TRBV12-4 with TRBJ2-2; D unresolved. The CDR3 is 13 residues long. The V and J ends lost 3 bases and 6 bases respectively, with 8 bases between them. DNA for the CDR3: TGTGCCAGCAGTTTGGGCCGAGCCGGGGAGCTGTTTTTT. Its protein product is CASSLGRAGELFF.

The chain is built from TRBV7-3 and TRBJ2-3, with 8 bases aligning to TRBD2. CDR1 is SGHTA and CDR2 is FQGTGA in the germline V gene. V lost 5 bases to trimming and J lost 5 bases; unmatched junction nucleotides: 3. The CDR3 is 13 amino acids. DNA of the CDR3: TGTGCCAGCAGCGACGCGGGAGGAGATACGCAGTATTTT. Its translation is CASSDAGGDTQYF.

The chain joins TRBV6-6 to TRBJ2-5; TRBD2 matches at 12 bases. Looked up from germline, CDR1 is MNHNY and CDR2 is SVGAGI (reference sequence). After removal of 4 bases from V and 5 bases from J, the junction contained 5 bases not matched to a gene. CDR3 length: 15 residues. The chain's CDR3 is CASSSSGGAGETQYF. The CDR3 DNA sequence: TGTGCCAGCAGTTCTAGCGGGGGGGCCGGGGAGACCCAGTACTTC.

The rearrangement uses TRBV18 and TRBJ1-1; 8 nucleotides align to TRBD1. The CDR3 has 17 amino acids. Germline assignment: CDR1 KGHSH and CDR2 LQKENI. With 3 bases clipped from V and 3 bases from J, the junction kept 12 bases outside the gene matches. The CDR3 nucleotides are TGTGCCAGCTCACCGGAGACAGGGGACCGCCGTGACACTGAAGCTTTCTTT. Its translation is CASSPETGDRRDTEAFF.

V is TRBV6-1 and J is TRBJ2-3; 7 bases are a match to TRBD2. The length of the CDR3 is 16 residues. CDR1 is MNHNS, CDR2 SASEGT, per germline. The junction had 4 bases not matched to a gene; V was cut back by 0 bases and J by 1 base. DNA of the CDR3: TGTGCCAGCAGTGAAGCGCTGGCGGGAGGCACAGATACGCAGTATTTT. It codes for CASSEALAGGTDTQYF.

V usage is TRBV27 and J usage is TRBJ2-3, with D possibly TRBD2 on 5 matching bases. The germline CDR1 and CDR2 sequences are MNHEY and SMNVEV (reference sequence). V lost 7 bases, J lost 0 bases, and 17 bases lay in between. The CDR3 sequence is 16 residues long. The CDR3 region is CASNPDWRTSTDTQYF. In nucleotides, the CDR3 is TGTGCCAGCAACCCGGACTGGAGAACTAGCACAGATACGCAGTATTTT.

This chain joins TRBV11-3 and TRBJ2-5, with TRBD2 matching over 9 bases. With 0 bases clipped from V and 0 bases from J, the junction kept 11 bases outside the gene matches. Germline-derived CDR1 and CDR2 are SGHNT and YENEEA. The CDR3 extends over 19 amino acids. The chain's CDR3 is CASSLDRTSVPSYQETQYF. CDR3 sequence (DNA): TGTGCCAGCAGCTTAGATCGGACTAGCGTCCCGTCGTACCAAGAGACCCAGTACTTC. The complete variable domain, with remaining parts taken from reference TRBV11-3 and TRBJ2-5, reads EAGVVQSPRYKIIEKKQPVAFWCNPISGHNTLYWYLQNLGQGPELLIRYENEEAVDDSQLPKDRFSAERLKGVDSTLKIQPAELGDSAVYLCASSLDRTSVPSYQETQYFGPGTRLLVL.

The chain joins TRBV3-1 (or the pseudogene TRBV3-2) to TRBJ2-3; maybe TRBD1 (6 bases). The CDR3 is 14 residues long. Trimming cost V 5 bases and J 1 base, with 10 bases left between them. Germline V gives CDR1 LGHDT, CDR2 YNNKEL (reference sequence). The CDR3 sequence is CASSYKGGTDTQYF. CDR3 nucleotide sequence: TGTGCCAGCAGCTATAAGGGGGGCACAGATACGCAGTATTTT.